A single TCR beta chain is shown here with its context. What it binds is unknown. V was pared by 3 bases and J by 1 base, with 5 bases of the junction left unmatched. CDR1 LNHDA and CDR2 SQIVND come from the germline V gene (reference sequence). There are 17 residues in the CDR3. MiXCR, run by TCRdb on the reads, gives a single entry per CDR3 protein. The profile shows tens of thousands of distinct CDR3 sequences, around 20% of them singletons. The sample comes from a study of T cell repertoires in cytomegalovirus infection. As for the study in general: Epitope selection comprised recently identified HLA-C-restricted CMV epitopes and well-studied HLA-B-restricted CMV epitopes. TCR beta signatures that were public indicated CMV infection and matching HLA type. General study points: Frequencies of public TCR beta families were cumulated, and this identified carriers of CMV plus the relevant HLA.

The chain links TRBV19 to TRBJ2-1; 11 bases agree with TRBD2. This clonotype originated in a human donor in good health (CMV status not recorded). Some clones in this sample may be carry-over from other donors' samples. Sequenced material: CD8+ T cells from cultured PBMCs, taken from culture after CMV antigen stimulation. This chain's CDR3 is CASSMPGLAVSYNEQFF. CDR3 nucleotide sequence: TGTGCCAGTAGTATGCCGGGACTAGCGGTATCCTACAATGAGCAGTTCTTC.